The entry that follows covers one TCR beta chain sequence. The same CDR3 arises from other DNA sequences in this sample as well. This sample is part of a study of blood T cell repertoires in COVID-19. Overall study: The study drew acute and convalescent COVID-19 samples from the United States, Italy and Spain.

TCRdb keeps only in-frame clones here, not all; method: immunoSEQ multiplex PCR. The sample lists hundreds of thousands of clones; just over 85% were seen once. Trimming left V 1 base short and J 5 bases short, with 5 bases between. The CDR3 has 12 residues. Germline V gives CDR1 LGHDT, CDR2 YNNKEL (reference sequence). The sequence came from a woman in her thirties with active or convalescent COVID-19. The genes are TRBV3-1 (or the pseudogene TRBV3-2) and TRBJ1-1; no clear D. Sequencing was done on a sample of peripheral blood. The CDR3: CASSQGQTEAFF. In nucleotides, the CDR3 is TGTGCCAGCAGCCAAGGACAAACTGAAGCTTTCTTT.